Below, one TCR beta chain is given with its context. The antigen remains undetermined. Sequencing used immunoSEQ multiplex PCR; TCRdb keeps in-frame clones, though not all of them. Among 400,000 to 600,000 clones listed, around 96% were seen once. This entry comes from a study of shared clonotypes between healthy human individuals. Study-level points and caveats: The represented genetic and exposure-history diversity was limited by the small number of donors. In general, naive subsets displayed greater estimated richness than memory subsets did.

Germline CDR1 is SGHRS and CDR2 is YFSETQ. There are 14 residues in the CDR3. V was pared by 4 bases and J by 3 bases, with 5 bases of the junction left unmatched. This chain connects TRBV5-1 to TRBJ2-5; TRBD1 aligns across 8 bases. Sequenced: naive CD4+ T cells sorted from blood. Regarding subset: CD45RA+ positively selected. This sequence was found in a woman in her twenties or thirties in good health. The DNA for the CDR3 is TGCGCCAGCAGCCGGGCGACAGGGGAAGAGACCCAGTACTTC. Its translation is CASSRATGEETQYF. Filled out from reference TRBV5-1 and TRBJ2-5, the complete variable domain reads KAGVTQTPRYLIKTRGQQVTLSCSPISGHRSVSWYQQTPGQGLQFLFEYFSETQRNKGNFPGRFSGRQFSNSRSEMNVSTLELGDSALYLCASSRATGEETQYFGPGTRLLVL.